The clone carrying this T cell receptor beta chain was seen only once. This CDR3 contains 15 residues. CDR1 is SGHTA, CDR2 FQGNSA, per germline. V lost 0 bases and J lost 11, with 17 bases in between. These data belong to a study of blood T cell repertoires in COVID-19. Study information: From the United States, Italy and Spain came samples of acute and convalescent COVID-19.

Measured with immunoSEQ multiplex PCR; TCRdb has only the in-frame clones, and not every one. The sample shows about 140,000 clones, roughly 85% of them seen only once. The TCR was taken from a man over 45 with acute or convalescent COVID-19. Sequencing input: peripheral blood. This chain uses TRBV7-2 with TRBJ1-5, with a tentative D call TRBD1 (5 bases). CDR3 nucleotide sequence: TGTGCCAGCAGCTTAGCGCGGGGGAACGATGGAGCCCAGCATTTT. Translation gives CASSLARGNDGAQHF.